Each of the 14 T cell receptor beta chains below was sequenced from the same sample in a study of blood T cell repertoires in COVID-19. Profiled with immunoSEQ multiplex PCR; TCRdb holds only in-frame clones, not every one. The sample lists 150,000 to 200,000 clones, roughly 86% occurring once. Sample: peripheral blood. These receptors originate from a man in his late teens or twenties with acute or convalescent COVID-19.

This clone was counted between two and nine times. This sequence joins TRBV25-1 and TRBJ1-1, with 7 positions matching TRBD1. Germline trimming cut 3 bases from V and 5 bases from J; bases unmatched to any gene: 3. This CDR3 region has 13 residues. The germline V gene has CDR1 MGHDK and CDR2 SYGVNS. This CDR3 is CASSDGTVTEAFF. The CDR3 DNA reads as TGTGCCAGCAGTGACGGGACAGTGACTGAAGCTTTCTTT.

The rearrangement links TRBV29-1 to TRBJ1-1; D unresolved. V lost 7 bases and J 4 bases, leaving 28 bases between the germline ends. The CDR3 is made up of 17 amino acids. Germline V gives CDR1 SQVTM, CDR2 ANQGSEA. The CDR3 sequence: CSAAGELTGRVITEAFF. CDR3 DNA: TGCAGCGCCGCTGGGGAGCTCACCGGCCGTGTAATCACTGAAGCTTTCTTT.

This rearrangement joins TRBV19 to TRBJ2-3; TRBD2 matches at 12 bases. The CDR3 is made up of 17 amino acids. V was clipped by 4 bases and J by 2 bases; unmatched bases: 7. Germline values: CDR1 LNHDA, CDR2 SQIVND (reference sequence). Here the CDR3 DNA reads TGTGCCAGTAGTACGAAATCTAGCGGGGGGGCCACAGATACGCAGTATTTT. Amino acid sequence: CASSTKSSGGATDTQYF.

This chain joins TRBV27 and TRBJ2-3, with 7 bases that match TRBD2. V gave up 8 bases and J gave up 5 bases; unmatched junction bases: 10. The CDR3 consists of 14 residues. Germline V CDR1 and CDR2: MNHEY, SMNVEV (reference sequence). The CDR3 nucleotides read TGTGCCAGCTCGACTAGCCGATCGAGAGATACGCAGTATTTT. It codes for CASSTSRSRDTQYF.

This sequence joins TRBV30 and TRBJ1-2; D not resolved. V was pared by 1 base and J by 4 bases, with 13 bases between. Looked up from germline, CDR1 is GTSNPN and CDR2 is SVGIG (reference sequence). The CDR3 consists of 14 residues. CDR3 residues: CAWSATVIVYGYTF. CDR3 bases: TGTGCCTGGAGTGCAACAGTAATCGTCTATGGCTACACCTTC. The whole variable domain, remainder taken from reference TRBV30 and TRBJ1-2, is SQTIHQWPATLVQPVGSPLSLECTVEGTSNPNLYWYRQAAGRGLQLLFYSVGIGQISSEVPQNLSASRPQDRQFILSSKKLLLSDSGFYLCAWSATVIVYGYTFGSGTRLTVV.

V is TRBV5-8 and J is TRBJ1-1; no definite D call. CDR1 and CDR2 (germline): SGHTS, YDEGEE. The CDR3 is made up of 13 amino acids. Trimming stripped 4 bases from V and 1 base from J, with 8 bases between. The CDR3 reads CASSNPGNTEAFF. The CDR3 DNA reads TGTGCCAGCAGCAATCCAGGGAACACTGAAGCTTTCTTT. The full variable domain, in which reference TRBV5-8 and TRBJ1-1 provide the parts outside the CDR3, is EAGVTQSPTHLIKTRGQQATLRCSPISGHTSVYWYQQALGLGLQFLLWYDEGEERNRGNFPPRFSGRQFPNYSSELNVNALELEDSALYLCASSNPGNTEAFFGQGTRLTVV.

V is TRBV27 and J is TRBJ2-7, with 9 bases matching TRBD2. The CDR3 sequence is 14 residues long. CDR1 and CDR2 from the germline V gene are MNHEY and SMNVEV (reference sequence). The V and J ends lost 5 bases and 0 bases, in that order; junction bases with no gene match: 2. CDR3 DNA sequence: TGTGCCAGCAGTATTAGCGGGGGCTCCTACGAGCAGTACTTC. This sequence encodes CASSISGGSYEQYF.

The J gene is TRBJ2-1, the V gene TRBV9; 8 bases map to TRBD2. J gave up 9 bases and V 4 bases, and 6 bases lay outside the gene matches. The germline V gene encodes CDR1 SGDLS and CDR2 YYNGEE. The CDR3 has 13 residues. The CDR3 sequence is CASSPPRGGEQFF. For the CDR3, the DNA is TGTGCCAGCAGCCCCCCCCGGGGGGGTGAGCAGTTCTTC.

Worth noting for this clone: The same CDR3 arises from other DNA sequences in this sample as well. CDR3 coding DNA: TGTGCCTGGCGGGGACTGGGGGGGCGAGGGACCCAGTACTTC. It specifies CAWRGLGGRGTQYF. The chain joins TRBV30 to TRBJ2-5, with D perhaps matching TRBD2 (7 bases). The CDR3 sequence is 14 residues long. Trimming removed 5 bases at V and 7 bases at J, with 20 bases between. Germline CDR1 GTSNPN, CDR2 SVGIG (reference sequence).

V usage is TRBV7-8 and J usage is TRBJ2-1; 10 bases are a match to TRBD1. The CDR3 length is 16 residues. The V and J ends lost 5 bases and 1 base, in that order; junction bases with no gene match: 5. Germline CDR1 SGHVS, CDR2 FQNEAQ. CDR3 in amino acids: CASSPRDRGSYNEQFF. The DNA of the CDR3 is TGTGCCAGCAGCCCACGGGACAGGGGATCCTACAATGAGCAGTTCTTC.

The V call is TRBV28, the J call TRBJ1-1, with D maybe TRBD1 (6 bases). The germline V and J ends were trimmed by 1 base and 1 base, with 10 bases remaining between them. Germline-derived CDR1 and CDR2 are MDHEN and SYDVKM. This CDR3 is built from 15 residues. This CDR3 is CASSLYRATNTEAFF. CDR3 coding DNA: TGTGCCAGCAGTTTATACAGGGCGACGAACACTGAAGCTTTCTTT.

V is TRBV7-9 and J is TRBJ2-1, with 8 nucleotides matching TRBD2. After removal of 3 bases from V and 5 bases from J, the junction contained 0 bases not matched to a gene. Germline CDR1 reads SEHNR; CDR2 reads FQNEAQ (reference sequence). The CDR3 consists of 13 residues. The DNA for the CDR3 is TGTGCCAGCAGCTTCGGGGGGGACAATGAGCAGTTCTTC. Protein: CASSFGGDNEQFF.

The V call is TRBV6-1, the J call TRBJ2-5; 7 nucleotides line up with TRBD1. With V trimmed by 3 bases and J by 1 base, 5 bases remained unmatched. Germline V gene sequence: CDR1 MNHNS, CDR2 SASEGT. This CDR3 has 15 residues. The CDR3 region has the DNA TGTGCCAGCAGTGAGCAGACAGGGCCCCAAGAGACCCAGTACTTC. It is translated as CASSEQTGPQETQYF.

This CDR3 reads CASGTGTSNQPQHF. The CDR3 DNA follows: TGTGCCTCAGGGACAGGGACGAGCAATCAGCCCCAGCATTTT. The genes are TRBV24-1 and TRBJ1-5; 9 bases fit TRBD1. V dropped 12 bases and J dropped 1; count of bases not matched to a gene: 6. The CDR3 is made up of 14 amino acids. Germline values: CDR1 KGHDR, CDR2 SFDVKD.